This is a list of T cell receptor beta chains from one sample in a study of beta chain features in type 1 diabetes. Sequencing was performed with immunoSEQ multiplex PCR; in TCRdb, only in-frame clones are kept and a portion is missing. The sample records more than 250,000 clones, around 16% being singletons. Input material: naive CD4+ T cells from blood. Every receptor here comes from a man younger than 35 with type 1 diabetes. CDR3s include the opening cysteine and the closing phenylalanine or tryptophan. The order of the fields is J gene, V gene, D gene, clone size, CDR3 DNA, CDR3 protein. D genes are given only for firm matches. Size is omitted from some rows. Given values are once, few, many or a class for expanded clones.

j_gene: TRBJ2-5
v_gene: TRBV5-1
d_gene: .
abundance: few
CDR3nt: TGCGCCAGCAGCTCAAAACAGGGAACTCAAGAGACCCAGTACTTC
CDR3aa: CASSSKQGTQETQYF

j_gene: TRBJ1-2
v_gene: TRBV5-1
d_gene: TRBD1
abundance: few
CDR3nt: TGCGCCAGCAGCGTGGGACAGGCCAACTATGGCTACACCTTC
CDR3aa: CASSVGQANYGYTF

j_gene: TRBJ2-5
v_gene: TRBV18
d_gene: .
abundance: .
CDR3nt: TGTGCCAGCTCACCAAATATTCAAGAGACCCAGTACTTC
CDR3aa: CASSPNIQETQYF

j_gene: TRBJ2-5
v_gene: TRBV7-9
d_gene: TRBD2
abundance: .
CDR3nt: TGTGCCAGCAGTCGGTCCGGCGGGGGGGACCAAGAGACCCAGTACTTC
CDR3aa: CASSRSGGGDQETQYF

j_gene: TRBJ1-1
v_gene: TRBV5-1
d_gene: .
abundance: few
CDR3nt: TGCGCCAGCAGCATCGACGGGAAGAACACTGAAGCTTTCTTT
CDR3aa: CASSIDGKNTEAFF

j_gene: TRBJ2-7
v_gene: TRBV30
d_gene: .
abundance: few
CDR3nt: TGTGCCTGGGATACAGGGATTCCCGAGCAGTACTTC
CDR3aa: CAWDTGIPEQYF

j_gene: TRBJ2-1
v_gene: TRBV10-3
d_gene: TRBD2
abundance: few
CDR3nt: TGTGCCATCAGCCTCGGACTAGCGGGACTCTACAATGAGCAGTTCTTC
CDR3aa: CAISLGLAGLYNEQFF

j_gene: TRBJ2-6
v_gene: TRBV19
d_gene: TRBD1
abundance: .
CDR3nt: TGTGCCAGTAGTATGCGACAGGGTGCTACTGGGGCCAACGTCCTGACTTTC
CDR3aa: CASSMRQGATGANVLTF

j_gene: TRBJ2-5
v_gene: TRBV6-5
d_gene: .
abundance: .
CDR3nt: TGTGCCAGCACCCGGTCACGTATCGAGACCCAGTACTTC
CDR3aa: CASTRSRIETQYF

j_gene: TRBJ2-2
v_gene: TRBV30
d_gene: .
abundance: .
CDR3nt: TGTGCCTGGAGCCAGAAGACCGGGGAGCTGTTTTTT
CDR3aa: CAWSQKTGELFF

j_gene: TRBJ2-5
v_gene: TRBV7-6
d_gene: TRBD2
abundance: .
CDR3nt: TGTGCCAGCAGCTATGGGCCTAGCGGGAGTGATGAGACCCAGTACTTC
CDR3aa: CASSYGPSGSDETQYF

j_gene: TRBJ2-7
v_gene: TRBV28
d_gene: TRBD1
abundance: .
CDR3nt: TGTGCCAGCAGTGTACCGGGACAGGGGGTTTCCTACGAGCAGTACTTC
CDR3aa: CASSVPGQGVSYEQYF

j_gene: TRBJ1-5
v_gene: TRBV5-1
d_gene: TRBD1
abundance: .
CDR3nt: TGCGCCAGCAGCCGAGGACAGGGGATGAGCAATCAGCCCCAGCATTTT
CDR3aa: CASSRGQGMSNQPQHF

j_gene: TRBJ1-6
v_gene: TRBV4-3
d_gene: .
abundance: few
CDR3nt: TGCGCCAGCAGCCCGGAGGGTCTGGATAATTCACCCCTCCACTTT
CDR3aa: CASSPEGLDNSPLHF

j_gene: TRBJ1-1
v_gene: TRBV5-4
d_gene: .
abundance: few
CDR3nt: TGTGCCAGCAGCTTTGCGACTACAAACACTGAAGCTTTCTTT
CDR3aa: CASSFATTNTEAFF

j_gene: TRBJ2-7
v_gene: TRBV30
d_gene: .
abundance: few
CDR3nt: TGTGCCTGGAGTGTAGCACCGCACCCCTACGAGCAGTACTTC
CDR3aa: CAWSVAPHPYEQYF

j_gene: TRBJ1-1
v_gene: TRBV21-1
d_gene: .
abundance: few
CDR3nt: TGTGCCAGCATCAACAGGGTTGACACTTTCTTT
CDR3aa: CASINRVDTFF

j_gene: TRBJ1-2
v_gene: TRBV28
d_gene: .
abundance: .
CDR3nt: TGTGCCAGCCTGGGTAGGACAGCCTATGGCTACACCTTC
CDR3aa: CASLGRTAYGYTF

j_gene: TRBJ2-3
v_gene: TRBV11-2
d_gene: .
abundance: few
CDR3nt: TGTGCCAGCAGCCAGAACTGGGGCAGCACAGATACGCAGTATTTT
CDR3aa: CASSQNWGSTDTQYF

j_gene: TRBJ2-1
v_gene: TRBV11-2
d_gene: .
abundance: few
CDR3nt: TGTGCCAGCAGCCCACTGGGGAGACAGTTCTTC
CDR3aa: CASSPLGRQFF

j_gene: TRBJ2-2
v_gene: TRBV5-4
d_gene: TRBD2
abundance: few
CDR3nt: TGTGCCAGCAGCTTGGTGTCTAGCGGGAGTGGGACCGGGGAGCTGTTTTTT
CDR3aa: CASSLVSSGSGTGELFF

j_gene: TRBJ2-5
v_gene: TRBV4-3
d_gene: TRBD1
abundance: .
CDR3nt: TGCGCCAGCAGCCGCGAACCTCAGGGGGCATGGGAGACCCAGTACTTC
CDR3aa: CASSREPQGAWETQYF

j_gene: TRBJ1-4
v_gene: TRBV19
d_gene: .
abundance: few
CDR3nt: TGTGCCAGTAGTATCGGTCCCGTACAACGGAGAGAAAAACTGTTTTTT
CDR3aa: CASSIGPVQRREKLFF

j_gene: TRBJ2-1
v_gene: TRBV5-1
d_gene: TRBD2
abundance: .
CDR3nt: TGCGCCAGCAGCGGACTGACTAGCCCTGAGCAGTTCTTC
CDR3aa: CASSGLTSPEQFF

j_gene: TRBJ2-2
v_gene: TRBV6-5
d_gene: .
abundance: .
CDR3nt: TGTGCCAGCAGTTACGACGGGGGTGGTACCGGGGAGCTGTTTTTT
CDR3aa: CASSYDGGGTGELFF

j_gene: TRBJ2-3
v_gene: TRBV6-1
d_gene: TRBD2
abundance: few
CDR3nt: TGTGCCAGCAGGCTACTAGCGGGGGTAGATACGCAGTATTTT
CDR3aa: CASRLLAGVDTQYF

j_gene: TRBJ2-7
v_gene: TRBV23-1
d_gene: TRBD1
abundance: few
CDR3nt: TGCGCCAGGACCGGGACAGGATTCTCCTACGAGCAGTACTTC
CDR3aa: CARTGTGFSYEQYF

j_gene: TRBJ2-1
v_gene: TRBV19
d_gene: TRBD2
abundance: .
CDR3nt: TGTGCCAGTAGTATGGCCTCGCGGGGGGGCCGTTACAATGAGCAGTTCTTC
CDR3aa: CASSMASRGGRYNEQFF

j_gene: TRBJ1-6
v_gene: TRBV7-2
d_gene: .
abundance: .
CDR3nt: TGTGCCAGCAGCCCGAGCCAGGTGAATAATTCACCCCTCCACTTT
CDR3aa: CASSPSQVNNSPLHF

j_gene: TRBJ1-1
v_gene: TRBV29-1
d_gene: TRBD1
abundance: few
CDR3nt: TGCAGCGGGATACCCGGGACAGGCACCTTGAACACTGAAGCTTTCTTT
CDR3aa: CSGIPGTGTLNTEAFF

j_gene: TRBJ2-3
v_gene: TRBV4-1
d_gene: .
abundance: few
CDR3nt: TGCGCCAGCAGCCAAGATGCCTGGCGGGGCCCTAGCACAGATACGCAGTATTTT
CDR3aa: CASSQDAWRGPSTDTQYF

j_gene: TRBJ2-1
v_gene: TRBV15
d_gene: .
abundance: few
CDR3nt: TGTGCCACCAGCAGAGGGGCGCGAGGGTTTCGCAATGAGCAGTTCTTC
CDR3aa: CATSRGARGFRNEQFF

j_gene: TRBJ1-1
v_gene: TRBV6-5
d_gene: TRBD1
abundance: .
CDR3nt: TGTGCCAGCAGTTTGGGACAGGGGAACACTGAAGCTTTCTTT
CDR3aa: CASSLGQGNTEAFF

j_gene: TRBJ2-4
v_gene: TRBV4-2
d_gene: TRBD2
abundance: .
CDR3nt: TGTGCCAGCAGCCAAGATGGAGCGGGAGGGTCGGGCGGCATTCAGTACTTC
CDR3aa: CASSQDGAGGSGGIQYF

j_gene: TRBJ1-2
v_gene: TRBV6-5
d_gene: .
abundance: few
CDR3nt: TGTGCCACGCATACAGGGTTAAACTATGGCTACACCTTC
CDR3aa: CATHTGLNYGYTF

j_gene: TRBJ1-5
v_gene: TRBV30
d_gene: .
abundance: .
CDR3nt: TGTGCCTGGGGGGAGAATCAGCCCCAGCATTTT
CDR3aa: CAWGENQPQHF

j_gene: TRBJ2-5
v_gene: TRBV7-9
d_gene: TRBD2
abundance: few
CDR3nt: TGTGCCAGCAGCCCAGCGGGGGCCCAGTACTTC
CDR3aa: CASSPAGAQYF

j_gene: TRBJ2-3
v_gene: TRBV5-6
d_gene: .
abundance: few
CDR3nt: TGTGCCAGCAGCTTGGCAAATACGCAGTATTTT
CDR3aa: CASSLANTQYF

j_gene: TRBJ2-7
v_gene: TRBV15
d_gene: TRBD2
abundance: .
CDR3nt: TGTGCCACCAGCAGAGAGACTAGCGGAAGGTACGAGCAGTACTTC
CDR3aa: CATSRETSGRYEQYF

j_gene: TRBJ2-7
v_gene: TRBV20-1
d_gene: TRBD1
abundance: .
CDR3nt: TGCAGTGCTAGTACAGGGGGCGAGCAGTACTTC
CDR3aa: CSASTGGEQYF

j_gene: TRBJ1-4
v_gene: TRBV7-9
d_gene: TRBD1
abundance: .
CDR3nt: TGTGCCAGCATCAGACAGGGCCAACTGTTTTTT
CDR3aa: CASIRQGQLFF

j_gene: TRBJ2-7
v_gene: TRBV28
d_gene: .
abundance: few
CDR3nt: TGTGCCAGCAGTTTAGGTGGTAAGCCCTACGAGCAGTACTTC
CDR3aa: CASSLGGKPYEQYF

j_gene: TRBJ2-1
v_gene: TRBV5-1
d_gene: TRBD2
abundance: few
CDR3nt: TGCGCCAGCAGGTTTACTAGCGGGAGCACCAATGAGCAGTTCTTC
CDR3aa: CASRFTSGSTNEQFF

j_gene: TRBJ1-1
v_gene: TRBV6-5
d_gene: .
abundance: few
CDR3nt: TGTGCCAGCAAACGGCAGGGGTTGAACACTGAAGCTTTCTTT
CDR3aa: CASKRQGLNTEAFF